A selection of T cell receptor beta chains follows, all from one sample in a study of T cell changes during pregnancy in multiple sclerosis. The assay was immunoSEQ multiplex PCR, and TCRdb's table has in-frame clones only and misses some. Of over 50,000 clones listed, roughly 92% are singletons. The source was CD4+ T cells from peripheral blood mononuclear cells, collected in the third trimester of pregnancy. Source of these receptors: a female donor with multiple sclerosis, enrolled in a pregnancy study. The CDR3 runs from the conserved cysteine through the conserved F or W. D genes are given only for firm matches. Clone size is stated in some rows and not others, as once, few, many or a class when expanded.

clone_size d_call j_call v_call cdr3_aa cdr3_nt
once . TRBJ2-7 TRBV6-5 CASRRGGGSYEQYF TGTGCCAGCAGAAGAGGGGGAGGGTCCTACGAGCAGTACTTC
. . TRBJ2-7 TRBV5-4 CASSLNRDSYEQYF TGTGCCAGCAGCTTGAACAGGGACTCCTACGAGCAGTACTTC
. TRBD1 TRBJ1-5 TRBV19 CASSTGQGIQPQHF TGTGCCAGTAGTACCGGACAGGGGATACAGCCCCAGCATTTT
. . TRBJ1-2 TRBV2 CASSLQAGGYTF TGTGCCAGCAGCCTACAGGCCGGGGGCTACACCTTC
. TRBD2 TRBJ2-3 TRBV6-5 CASSSGGLAGADTQYF TGTGCCAGCAGTTCAGGGGGACTAGCGGGAGCCGATACGCAGTATTTT
. TRBD2 TRBJ2-5 TRBV7-2 CASSAGGVQETQYF TGTGCCAGCAGCGCGGGGGGGGTGCAAGAGACCCAGTACTTC
. TRBD1 TRBJ2-5 TRBV7-8 CASSYGTVQETQYF TGTGCCAGCAGCTACGGGACAGTACAAGAGACCCAGTACTTC
. . TRBJ1-6 TRBV6-5 CASNLPGSPLHF TGTGCCAGCAACCTTCCGGGTTCACCCCTCCACTTT
. . TRBJ1-5 TRBV18 CASSPPQGLSNQPQHF TGTGCCAGCTCACCTCCCCAGGGTCTTAGCAATCAGCCCCAGCATTTT
. . TRBJ2-7 TRBV2 CASRSRAYEQYF TGTGCCAGCAGATCACGGGCCTACGAGCAGTACTTC
. TRBD1 TRBJ1-2 TRBV25-1 CASSEYGQVYGYTF TGTGCCAGCAGTGAATACGGACAGGTTTATGGCTACACCTTC
. TRBD1 TRBJ1-1 TRBV7-9 CASSLKDREAFF TGTGCCAGCAGCCTCAAGGACAGGGAGGCTTTCTTT
. TRBD1 TRBJ1-2 TRBV5-1 CASSLDPGQGLGYTF TGCGCCAGCAGCTTGGACCCGGGACAGGGGTTGGGCTACACCTTC
. TRBD1 TRBJ1-2 TRBV29-1 CSVEDRINYGYTF TGCAGCGTTGAGGACAGGATAAACTATGGCTACACCTTC
once TRBD1 TRBJ2-7 TRBV28 CASSSKTGGAYEQYF TGTGCCAGCAGTTCGAAGACAGGGGGCGCATACGAGCAGTACTTC
once . TRBJ2-7 TRBV19 CASSRRDSTTEQYF TGTGCCAGTAGTAGGCGGGACAGTACTACGGAGCAGTACTTC
. TRBD1 TRBJ2-7 TRBV29-1 CSVGTGSYEQYF TGCAGCGTGGGGACAGGGAGCTACGAGCAGTACTTC
. TRBD1 TRBJ1-2 TRBV25-1 CASSAPTGPFYGYTF TGTGCCAGCAGTGCCCCGACAGGGCCTTTCTATGGCTACACCTTC
. TRBD1 TRBJ1-5 TRBV7-2 CASSRDREQPQHF TGTGCCAGCAGCAGAGACAGGGAACAGCCCCAGCATTTT
. . TRBJ2-3 TRBV5-6 CASSPSRDFTDTQYF TGTGCCAGCAGCCCAAGCAGGGACTTCACAGATACGCAGTATTTT
. TRBD1 TRBJ1-2 TRBV19 CASSDTGTGGFGYTF TGTGCCAGTAGTGACACCGGGACAGGGGGCTTTGGCTACACCTTC
. TRBD2 TRBJ2-5 TRBV14 CASSQLGGGPLQETQYF TGTGCCAGCAGCCAACTCGGGGGGGGCCCCCTCCAAGAGACCCAGTACTTC
. . TRBJ2-5 TRBV5-4 CASSGNVSLETQYF TGTGCCAGCAGCGGAAACGTTAGCCTGGAGACCCAGTACTTC
. TRBD2 TRBJ2-1 TRBV4-2 CASSQPPGLAGVGGASSYNEQFF TGTGCCAGCAGCCAGCCGCCGGGACTAGCGGGAGTCGGGGGGGCTAGCTCCTACAATGAGCAGTTCTTC
. TRBD1 TRBJ2-1 TRBV5-4 CASSLTGAGEQFF TGTGCCAGCAGCTTGACAGGGGCGGGTGAGCAGTTCTTC
. TRBD2 TRBJ2-1 TRBV5-1 CASSSLLAGEMDEQFF TGCGCCAGCAGCTCGTTACTAGCGGGAGAAATGGATGAGCAGTTCTTC
. TRBD2 TRBJ2-2 TRBV5-8 CASTPLSGGAGGELFF TGTGCCAGCACCCCGCTTAGCGGGGGGGCGGGCGGGGAGCTGTTTTTT